Following are 20 T cell receptor beta chains from one sample sequenced in a study of regulatory T cells in long-lasting Graves disease. Sample time point: persistent/refractory GD, antithyroid drugs over 5 years with positive TRAb. The authors made the TCR library using RNA they extracted from PBMCs. Arm-PCR of CDR3 regions with iRepertoire HTBI primers generated TCR beta libraries. One entry per CDR3 protein results from TCRdb running MiXCR on the multiplex PCR reads. The sample lists approximately 290,000 distinct CDR3 sequences, 22% occurring once. The material was peripheral blood mononuclear cells (PBMCs), obtained when the disease was refractory, from a patient treated with antithyroid drugs. All receptors derive from a female donor with Graves disease.

This clonotype was observed many times. The CDR3 loop reads CASSSIAGTANYGYTF. The CDR3 region has the DNA TGTGCCAGCAGCTCCATAGCCGGGACAGCTAACTATGGCTACACCTTC. J is TRBJ1-2 and V is TRBV13; 7 nucleotides align to TRBD1. The trim removed 4 bases at V and 0 bases at J, leaving 8 bases unmatched. Germline loops: CDR1 PRHDT, CDR2 FYEKMQ (reference sequence). The CDR3 is made up of 16 amino acids.

This clonotype was seen a handful of times. The chain links TRBV4-3 to TRBJ1-1, with a weak D call TRBD1 (6 bases). This CDR3 is built from 14 residues. The germline gives CDR1 LGHNA, CDR2 YSLEER. V was clipped by 8 bases and J by 7 bases, with 20 bases between them. In DNA, the CDR3 is TGCGCCAGCGCCAAGGACAGCGGCTCGATTGAAGCTTTCTTT. This gives the protein CASAKDSGSIEAFF.

This clonotype was seen just once. The rearrangement joins TRBV28 to TRBJ1-6; maybe TRBD1 (5 bases). The CDR3 spans 18 residues. Germline V gene lookup returns CDR1 MDHEN and CDR2 SYDVKM. The V end lost 8 bases, the J end lost 0 bases, and 20 bases lay between the germline ends. The CDR3 loop reads CASSPARDASSYNSPLHF. The DNA of the CDR3 is TGTGCCAGCTCCCCTGCCCGGGACGCTAGCTCCTATAATTCACCCCTCCACTTT.

This chain connects TRBV6-5 to TRBJ1-2; no definite D call. Germline V gene lookup returns CDR1 MNHEY and CDR2 SVGAGI. The CDR3 loop spans 16 amino acids. V was clipped by 0 bases and J by 4 bases, with 15 bases between them. For the CDR3, the DNA is TGTGCCAGCAGTTACTCTCCCGGTCTCTCTCTCTATGGCTACACCTTC. Residues: CASSYSPGLSLYGYTF.

This clonotype was seen many times. The chain uses TRBV28 and TRBJ1-5; tentatively, D is TRBD1 (5 bases). Germline V gene data show CDR1 as MDHEN and CDR2 as SYDVKM. V was pared by 5 bases and J by 0 bases, with 14 bases between. This CDR3 has 16 amino acids. CDR3 region: CASSVLGPYSNQPQHF. CDR3 nucleotides: TGTGCCAGCAGTGTGTTGGGGCCCTATAGCAATCAGCCCCAGCATTTT.

Turning to this clonotype: This may be a read error, as it is one base from a much larger clone. This chain links TRBV11-2 with TRBJ2-2, with 8 positions matching TRBD1. This CDR3 has 17 residues. With V trimmed by 5 bases and J by 9 bases, 17 bases remained unmatched. The germline V gene has CDR1 SGHAT and CDR2 FQNNGV. The CDR3 reads CASSGARGTGYARELFF. CDR3 nucleotides: TGTGCCAGCAGCGGAGCCCGGGGGACAGGTTATGCCAGGGAGCTGTTTTTT.

The V gene is TRBV3-1, the J gene TRBJ1-1; 9 bases align to TRBD1. Germline-derived CDR1 and CDR2 are LGHDT and YNNKEL (reference sequence). V lost 1 base and J lost 11; bases outside the gene matches: 8. The CDR3 length is 14 residues. CDR3 residues: CASSQAAQGAGAFF. Here the CDR3 DNA reads TGTGCCAGCAGCCAAGCGGCACAGGGGGCGGGTGCTTTCTTT.

This clonotype was seen only a few times. This chain uses TRBV28 with TRBJ1-5; 8 bases map to TRBD1. Trimming at V came to 3 bases and at J to 9 bases, leaving 7 bases not matched to a gene. The CDR3 totals 14 residues. Looked up from germline, CDR1 is MDHEN and CDR2 is SYDVKM. CDR3 protein: CASSLSDRARPQHF. CDR3 nucleotide sequence: TGTGCCAGCAGTTTGTCGGACAGGGCGCGGCCCCAGCATTTT.

This clonotype was seen only a few times. The V gene is TRBV20-1, the J gene TRBJ2-7; the D call may be TRBD1 or TRBD2 (5 bases each). V dropped 6 bases and J dropped 0 bases, with 12 bases sitting between them. The CDR3 extends over 13 amino acids. The V gene's germline CDR1 is DFQATT and CDR2 SNEGSKA (reference sequence). The CDR3 spells CSAEGRDSYEQYF. The CDR3, as DNA: TGCAGTGCAGAGGGACGGGACTCCTACGAGCAGTACTTC.

This clonotype has only a few counts. V gene TRBV9 combines with J gene TRBJ1-2; 8 bases match TRBD1. This CDR3 spans 17 amino acids. Per the germline V gene, CDR1 is SGDLS and CDR2 is YYNGEE. V dropped 0 bases and J dropped 3; count of bases not matched to a gene: 10. The chain's CDR3 is CASSVGASGQGHYGYTF. The CDR3 DNA reads as TGTGCCAGCAGCGTAGGGGCAAGTGGACAGGGTCACTATGGCTACACCTTC.

At least ten counts were recorded for this clonotype. The chain couples TRBV28 to TRBJ1-5, with D hard to call. Germline CDR1 is MDHEN and CDR2 is SYDVKM. The V and J ends lost 6 bases and 6 bases respectively, with 15 bases between them. The CDR3 is 14 amino acids. The CDR3, as DNA: TGTGCCAGCAGGAACTCCGGAGGTGTTCAGCCCCAGCATTTT. Residues: CASRNSGGVQPQHF.

This chain joins TRBV30 and TRBJ1-2; D is unclear. This CDR3 is 12 amino acids long. The germline gives CDR1 GTSNPN, CDR2 SVGIG (reference sequence). V was shortened by 0 bases and J by 5 bases, with 7 bases between the two germline ends. CDR3 region: CAWSVREYGYTF. The CDR3 nucleotides read TGTGCCTGGAGTGTAAGGGAATATGGCTACACCTTC.

This clonotype has just a few counts. The rearrangement joins TRBV4-3 to TRBJ2-7; TRBD2 matches at 8 bases. Germline loops: CDR1 LGHNA, CDR2 YSLEER. The CDR3 covers 16 residues. The J segment lost 5 bases and the V segment lost 0 bases, leaving 9 bases of the junction unmatched. CDR3 nucleotide sequence: TGCGCCAGCAGCCAAGATAGGAGCGGGAGTGGAAACGAGCAGTACTTC. Translated, it gives CASSQDRSGSGNEQYF.

This clonotype was found many times. The rearrangement uses TRBV20-1 and TRBJ1-2, with 7 bases aligning to TRBD1. Germline V gene lookup returns CDR1 DFQATT and CDR2 SNEGSKA (reference sequence). J lost 3 bases, V lost 0 bases, and 19 bases had no gene match. This CDR3 region has 19 residues. The CDR3 DNA reads TGCAGTGCTAGAGATCGGGAGACAGGGTTCCCAGTGATCGACTATGGCTACACCTTC. It yields the protein CSARDRETGFPVIDYGYTF.

This clonotype was observed many times. The gene calls are TRBV11-2 and TRBJ2-4; 7 positions match TRBD2. The V segment lost 5 bases and the J segment 7 bases; nucleotides outside the gene matches: 11. The CDR3 loop spans 15 amino acids. Looked up from germline, CDR1 is SGHAT and CDR2 is FQNNGV. CDR3 bases: TGTGCCAGCAGCGGAGTGGGGCTAGCGGTTAACATTCAGTACTTC. This gives the protein CASSGVGLAVNIQYF.

The table lists this clonotype with a few counts. V is TRBV3-1 and J is TRBJ1-1; perhaps TRBD1 as D (5 bases). The CDR3 consists of 13 residues. V was cut by 3 bases and J by 6 bases, with 11 bases left in between. Germline assignment: CDR1 LGHDT and CDR2 YNNKEL (reference sequence). The CDR3 DNA reads TGTGCCAGCAGCCAGCATCTGGGGGCTGAAGCTTTCTTT. It encodes CASSQHLGAEAFF.

The count of this clonotype is one. The rearrangement links TRBV29-1 to TRBJ1-1; D unresolved. The CDR3 runs 14 residues. Germline CDR1 is SQVTM and CDR2 is ANQGSEA. V was trimmed by 0 bases and J by 0 bases, leaving 8 bases between them. CDR3 DNA sequence: TGCAGCGTTGAAGACCCCACGGTGAACACTGAAGCTTTCTTT. It is translated as CSVEDPTVNTEAFF. Drawing the rest from reference TRBV29-1 and TRBJ1-1, the complete variable domain is SAVISQKPSRDICQRGTSLTIQCQVDSQVTMMFWYRQQPGQSLTLIATANQGSEATYESGFVIDKFPISRPNLTFSTLTVSNMSPEDSSIYLCSVEDPTVNTEAFFGQGTRLTVV.

This clonotype was recorded many times. The gene calls are TRBV28 and TRBJ2-7; D tentatively fits TRBD1 or TRBD2 (6 bases each). CDR1 MDHEN and CDR2 SYDVKM come from the germline V gene. V lost 4 bases and J 2 bases, leaving 12 bases between the germline ends. This CDR3 spans 14 amino acids. The CDR3 spells CASSSGDTAYEQYF. The CDR3 nucleotides are TGTGCCAGCAGTTCGGGGGACACCGCCTACGAGCAGTACTTC.

This clonotype appeared a few times. The chain uses TRBV19 and TRBJ1-5; D not resolved. This CDR3 has 13 amino acids. The V and J ends lost 4 bases and 5 bases respectively, with 9 bases between them. In germline, CDR1 is LNHDA, CDR2 SQIVND (reference sequence). The CDR3 coding sequence is TGTGCCAGTAGTAGAAGCCTAGATCAGCCCCAGCATTTT. Its translation is CASSRSLDQPQHF.

The sample holds a few counts of this clonotype. V usage is TRBV6-5 and J usage is TRBJ2-3, with 10 bases aligning to TRBD2. The CDR3 is 20 amino acids. The germline V gene encodes CDR1 MNHEY and CDR2 SVGAGI. V lost 0 bases, J lost 2 bases, and 14 bases stayed unmatched. CDR3 loop: CASSYSRMYRTSGNTDTQYF. CDR3 nucleotides: TGTGCCAGCAGTTACTCGAGGATGTACAGGACTAGCGGAAACACAGATACGCAGTATTTT.